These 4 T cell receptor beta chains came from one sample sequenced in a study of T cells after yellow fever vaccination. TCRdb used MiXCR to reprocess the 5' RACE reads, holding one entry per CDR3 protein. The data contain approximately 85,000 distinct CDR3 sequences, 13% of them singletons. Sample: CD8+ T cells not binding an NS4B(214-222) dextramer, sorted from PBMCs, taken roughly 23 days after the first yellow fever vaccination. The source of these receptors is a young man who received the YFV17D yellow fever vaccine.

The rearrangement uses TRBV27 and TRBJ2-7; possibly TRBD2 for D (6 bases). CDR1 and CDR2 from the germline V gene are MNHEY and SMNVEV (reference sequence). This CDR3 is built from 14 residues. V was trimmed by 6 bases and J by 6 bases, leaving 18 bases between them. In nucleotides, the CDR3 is TGTGCCAGCAGGACCGGGACTCACTACTCCGAGCAGTACTTC. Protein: CASRTGTHYSEQYF.

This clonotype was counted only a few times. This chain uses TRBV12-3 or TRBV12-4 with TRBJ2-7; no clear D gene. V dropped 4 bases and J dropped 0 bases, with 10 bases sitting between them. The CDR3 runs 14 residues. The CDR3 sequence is CASSSSPSSYEQYF. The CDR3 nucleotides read TGTGCCAGCAGTTCCTCTCCGAGCTCCTACGAGCAGTACTTC.

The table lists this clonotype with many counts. Here the CDR3 DNA reads TGTGCCAGCAGTGAAAAGGACAGGAGCACAGATACGCAGTATTTT. As protein: CASSEKDRSTDTQYF. This chain links TRBV25-1 with TRBJ2-3, with 7 nucleotides matching TRBD1. This CDR3 contains 15 residues. CDR1 is MGHDK and CDR2 is SYGVNS in the germline V gene. J lost 0 bases, V lost 2 bases, and 2 bases had no gene match.

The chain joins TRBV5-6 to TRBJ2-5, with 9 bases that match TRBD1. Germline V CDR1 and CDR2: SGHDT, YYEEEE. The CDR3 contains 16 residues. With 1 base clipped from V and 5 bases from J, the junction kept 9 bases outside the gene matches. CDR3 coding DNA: TGTGCCAGCAGCTTGTGGGGACAGGGTTTGGGTGAGACCCAGTACTTC. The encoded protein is CASSLWGQGLGETQYF.